A selection of T cell receptor beta chains follows, all from one sample in a study of naive and memory T cell subsets. TCRdb reprocessed the 5' RACE reads via MiXCR and lists one record per CDR3 protein. Seen here are roughly 62,000 distinct CDR3 sequences, 8% observed once, and the top ten hold roughly 19%. The receptors derive from a female donor in good health. The conserved cysteine and the conserved F or W are not part of the CDR3 here. A D gene is named only where the DNA matches it firmly.

V gene: TRBV7-9; D gene: TRBD2; CDR3 protein: ASSSRTSGEDNEQF
V gene: TRBV29-1; D gene: TRBD1; CDR3 protein: STGQGAGGYT
V gene: TRBV14; D gene: -; CDR3 protein: ASSQLRVIETQY
V gene: TRBV14; D gene: -; CDR3 protein: ASSFSDRTNSPLH
V gene: TRBV28; D gene: -; CDR3 protein: ASKSQETQY
V gene: TRBV2; D gene: TRBD1; CDR3 protein: ASTQPGDRVYEQY
V gene: TRBV20-1; D gene: -; CDR3 protein: SARDRRGNQPQH
V gene: TRBV20-1; D gene: -; CDR3 protein: SARDGRRAFADTQY
V gene: TRBV9; D gene: -; CDR3 protein: ASSPVGAYTGELF
V gene: TRBV19; D gene: TRBD2; CDR3 protein: ATRLSSGGTDTQY
V gene: TRBV7-9; D gene: -; CDR3 protein: ASNDIRNRPVLTDTQY
V gene: TRBV18; D gene: TRBD1; CDR3 protein: ASSKGQGERGYT
V gene: TRBV6-6; D gene: -; CDR3 protein: ASNLDRTDTQY
V gene: TRBV14; D gene: TRBD1; CDR3 protein: ASSQDRLRDRYDEQF
V gene: TRBV6-6; D gene: -; CDR3 protein: ASSPPGESYEQY
V gene: TRBV20-1; D gene: TRBD2; CDR3 protein: SASGSGGPDTQY
V gene: TRBV6-5; D gene: TRBD2; CDR3 protein: ASSTSSGGRSYNEQF
V gene: TRBV20-1; D gene: TRBD1; CDR3 protein: SAPSGTAYGYT
V gene: TRBV28; D gene: TRBD2; CDR3 protein: ASSSGGGTQY
V gene: TRBV27; D gene: -; CDR3 protein: ASSPRPNQPQH
V gene: TRBV6-5; D gene: -; CDR3 protein: ASSYSTQHSYEQY
V gene: TRBV19; D gene: -; CDR3 protein: ASSIEPLYSNQPQH